This is a list of T cell receptor beta chains from one sample in a study of identical twins. One entry per CDR3 protein results from TCRdb running MiXCR on the 5' RACE reads. This table has 690,000 or so distinct CDR3 sequences, 5.5% to 6.5% appearing once. Sequencing was performed on naive T cells sorted from blood. The receptors stem from a man between 18 and 35 years old in good health. Both conserved end residues are trimmed from each CDR3.

V gene	J gene	CDR3 protein
TRBV4-3	TRBJ2-3	ASSQDGGGGDTQY
TRBV7-2	TRBJ2-7	ASSLGASPYEQY
TRBV28	TRBJ1-1	ASSLLRGSTEAF
TRBV7-9	TRBJ1-1	ASSLVADEAF
TRBV29-1	TRBJ2-1	SVTEYHNEQF
TRBV12-3/TRBV12-4	TRBJ1-5	ASGWAGGNQPQH
TRBV28	TRBJ1-2	ASSSPATHNWGYT
TRBV7-3	TRBJ2-6	ASSLKVIASGANVLT
TRBV7-9	TRBJ2-1	ASREGTGGHEQF
TRBV4-3	TRBJ2-1	ASSQDGKGSVDEQF
TRBV30	TRBJ2-2	AWNLRRESGELF
TRBV20-1	TRBJ2-1	SAQSYNEQF
TRBV6-1	TRBJ2-7	ASRDRAQDYEQY
TRBV6-1	TRBJ1-1	ASSEGGSGHWNTEAF
TRBV12-3/TRBV12-4	TRBJ2-1	ASSPVGTSGVYNEQF
TRBV5-6	TRBJ2-2	ASSLWTINTGELF
TRBV20-1	TRBJ2-7	SVRGLTTYEQY
TRBV6-5	TRBJ2-7	ASSYSLGEQY
TRBV12-3/TRBV12-4	TRBJ2-1	ASTLLADEQF
TRBV3-1	TRBJ2-5	ASSRTLAGRRETQY
TRBV14	TRBJ1-1	ASSQEGVTEAF